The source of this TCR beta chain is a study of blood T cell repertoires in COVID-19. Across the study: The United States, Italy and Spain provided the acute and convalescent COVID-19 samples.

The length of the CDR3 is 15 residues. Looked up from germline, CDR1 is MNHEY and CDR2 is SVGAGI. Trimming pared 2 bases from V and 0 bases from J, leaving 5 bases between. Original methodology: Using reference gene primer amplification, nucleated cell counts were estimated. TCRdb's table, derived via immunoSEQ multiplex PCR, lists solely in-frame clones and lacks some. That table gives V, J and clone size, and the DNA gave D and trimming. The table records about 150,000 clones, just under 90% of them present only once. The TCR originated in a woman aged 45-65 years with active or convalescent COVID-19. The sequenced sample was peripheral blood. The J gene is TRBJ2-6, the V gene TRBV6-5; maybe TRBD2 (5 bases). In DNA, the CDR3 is TGTGCCAGCAGTTACGACTACTCTGGGGCCAACGTCCTGACTTTC. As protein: CASSYDYSGANVLTF.